One sample yielded the 19 T cell receptor beta chains listed below, sequenced in a study of T cells after posttransplantation cyclophosphamide. Clones were read by immunoSEQ multiplex PCR, and TCRdb kept only the in-frame ones, dropping some. Altogether 40,000 or so clones were found in the sample, and no singletons occur. Sequencing input: PBMCs. These receptors were obtained from a young man in good health and a related stem cell transplant donor.

This clone was seen more than once but under ten times. The rearrangement joins TRBV9 to TRBJ2-5; 9 bases agree with TRBD1. The germline CDR1 and CDR2 sequences are SGDLS and YYNGEE. V shed 4 bases and J 5 bases; nucleotides not matched to a gene: 9. The CDR3 sequence is 15 residues long. Here the CDR3 DNA reads TGTGCCAGCAGCACCGGGACAGGGAGGAGTGAGACCCAGTACTTC. Its translation is CASSTGTGRSETQYF.

This clone was seen repeatedly, ten times or more. The chain employs TRBV6-5 and TRBJ1-2; possibly TRBD1 for D (6 bases). Trimming took off 6 bases at V and 6 bases at J, with 20 bases between the two ends. The length of the CDR3 is 15 residues. The germline V gene has CDR1 MNHEY and CDR2 SVGAGI. The CDR3 bases are TGTGCCAGCAGGCCCTCCGGGGGGACAATAGATGGCTACACCTTC. This sequence encodes CASRPSGGTIDGYTF.

This clone was seen at least ten times. The chain recombines TRBV6-2 or TRBV6-3 with TRBJ2-1; 7 bases agree with TRBD2. The trim removed 6 bases at V and 6 bases at J, leaving 11 bases unmatched. Looked up from germline, CDR1 is MNHEY and CDR2 is SVGEGT. The CDR3 consists of 15 residues. The CDR3 protein is CASRLTGTTSNEQFF. CDR3 in DNA: TGTGCCAGCAGGCTGACCGGGACTACGAGCAATGAGCAGTTCTTC.

This clone has at least ten counts. The chain recombines TRBV5-4 with TRBJ1-6, with D maybe TRBD1 (6 bases). CDR1 is SGHNT, CDR2 YYREEE, per germline (reference sequence). Trimming shortened V by 2 bases and J by 0 bases, and 9 bases separated the two germline ends. This CDR3 has 16 residues. The CDR3 spells CASSFGQLSYNSPLHF. The CDR3 DNA sequence: TGTGCCAGCAGCTTTGGACAGCTCTCCTATAATTCACCCCTCCACTTT. The variable domain in full, with the rest retrieved from reference TRBV5-4 and TRBJ1-6, is ETGVTQSPTHLIKTRGQQVTLRCSSQSGHNTVSWYQQALGQGPQFIFQYYREEENGRGNFPPRFSGLQFPNYSSELNVNALELDDSALYLCASSFGQLSYNSPLHFGNGTRLTVT.

This clone was found a few times. This chain connects TRBV11-2 to TRBJ2-3; no clear D. This CDR3 has 12 residues. Germline V CDR1 and CDR2: SGHAT, FQNNGV. V lost 0 bases and J lost 6, with 4 bases in between. As DNA, the CDR3 is TGTGCCAGCAGCTTAGATATCGATACGCAGTATTTT. It is translated as CASSLDIDTQYF.

The sample holds many counts of this clone. The chain carries TRBV5-1 and TRBJ2-7; perhaps TRBD1 as D (6 bases). V gave up 4 bases and J gave up 5 bases, with 13 bases separating them. The germline V gene encodes CDR1 SGHRS and CDR2 YFSETQ. CDR3 size: 13 residues. The CDR3: CASSVTGFNEQYF. DNA of the CDR3: TGCGCCAGCAGCGTTACAGGGTTCAACGAGCAGTACTTC. Filled out from reference TRBV5-1 and TRBJ2-7, the complete variable domain reads KAGVTQTPRYLIKTRGQQVTLSCSPISGHRSVSWYQQTPGQGLQFLFEYFSETQRNKGNFPGRFSGRQFSNSRSEMNVSTLELGDSALYLCASSVTGFNEQYFGPGTRLTVT.

This clone was recorded at least ten times. The genes are TRBV24-1 and TRBJ1-4; 8 bases match TRBD1. The CDR3 consists of 15 residues. V shed 4 bases, J shed 4 bases, and the junction held 4 bases outside the gene matches. CDR1 is KGHDR, CDR2 SFDVKD, per germline. CDR3 in amino acids: CATSDYGQGNEKLFF. CDR3 sequence (DNA): TGTGCCACCAGTGACTACGGACAGGGTAATGAAAAACTGTTTTTT.

This chain links TRBV19 with TRBJ1-2; tentative D call: TRBD1 (5 bases). Germline-derived CDR1 and CDR2 are LNHDA and SQIVND (reference sequence). The CDR3 runs 18 residues. Trimming pared 7 bases from V and 0 bases from J, leaving 24 bases between. The CDR3 sequence: CASTGEAGTVPANYGYTF. In nucleotides, the CDR3 is TGTGCCAGTACCGGTGAGGCGGGGACCGTCCCAGCTAACTATGGCTACACCTTC. The variable domain in full, completed from reference TRBV19 and TRBJ1-2, reads DGGITQSPKYLFRKEGQNVTLSCEQNLNHDAMYWYRQDPGQGLRLIYYSQIVNDFQKGDIAEGYSVSREKKESFPLTVTSAQKNPTAFYLCASTGEAGTVPANYGYTFGSGTRLTVV.

V gene TRBV13 combines with J gene TRBJ2-5; D unresolved. The CDR3 contains 13 residues. CDR1 is PRHDT and CDR2 is FYEKMQ in the germline V gene (reference sequence). Trimming shortened V by 5 bases and J by 5 bases, and 12 bases separated the two germline ends. CDR3 nucleotide sequence: TGTGCCAGCAGCCCGTGGAGCGCCGAGACCCAGTACTTC. It translates to CASSPWSAETQYF. The whole variable domain, filled in from reference TRBV13 and TRBJ2-5, reads AAGVIQSPRHLIKEKRETATLKCYPIPRHDTVYWYQQGPGQDPQFLISFYEKMQSDKGSIPDRFSAQQFSDYHSELNMSSLELGDSALYFCASSPWSAETQYFGPGTRLLVL.

This clone was observed a handful of times. The rearrangement links TRBV15 to TRBJ2-7; tentative D call: TRBD2 (6 bases). V dropped 1 base and J dropped 5 bases, with 15 bases sitting between them. The germline gives CDR1 LNHNV, CDR2 YYDKDF (reference sequence). CDR3 length equals 15 residues. DNA for the CDR3: TGTGCCACCAGCAGAGTCTTTGGACTACTGGACGAGCAGTACTTC. Translation: CATSRVFGLLDEQYF.

Ten or more counts support this clone. The rearrangement joins TRBV7-2 to TRBJ2-7, with TRBD1 matching over 8 bases. V gave up 3 bases and J gave up 4 bases; unmatched junction bases: 5. The CDR3 has 14 residues. The germline V gene encodes CDR1 SGHTA and CDR2 FQGNSA. CDR3 amino acids: CASSLRQGWYEQYF. Written as DNA, the CDR3 is TGTGCCAGCAGCTTGAGACAGGGGTGGTACGAGCAGTACTTC.

This clone is medium-sized. The chain uses TRBV5-6 and TRBJ2-5, with 10 nucleotides matching TRBD2. The CDR3 spans 17 residues. CDR1 and CDR2 (germline): SGHDT, YYEEEE. Trimming at V came to 3 bases and at J to 4 bases, leaving 12 bases not matched to a gene. CDR3 sequence (DNA): TGTGCCAGCAGCTCCCGGGGTAGCGGGGGGCCAGGAGAGACCCAGTACTTC. Translated, it gives CASSSRGSGGPGETQYF.

This clone was observed many times. The chain uses TRBV2 and TRBJ1-2; 10 bases match TRBD1. Germline V gene data show CDR1 as SNHLY and CDR2 as FYNNEI. J gave up 0 bases and V 5 bases, and 6 bases lay outside the gene matches. The length of the CDR3 is 16 residues. The CDR3 spells CASSPGQGISNYGYTF. The CDR3 DNA follows: TGTGCCAGCAGTCCGGGACAGGGGATATCTAACTATGGCTACACCTTC.

This clone was seen repeatedly, ten times or more. The chain combines TRBV13 with TRBJ2-3, with TRBD1 matching 9 bases. The germline V gene encodes CDR1 PRHDT and CDR2 FYEKMQ (reference sequence). The CDR3 is 13 residues long. The V segment lost 6 bases and the J segment 7 bases; nucleotides outside the gene matches: 5. CDR3 DNA sequence: TGTGCCAGCAGTCTCTACAGGGGGCATACGCAGTATTTT. This codes for CASSLYRGHTQYF.

This clone was counted many times. This rearrangement joins TRBV5-1 to TRBJ2-7, with D tentatively TRBD1 (5 bases). The V end lost 4 bases, the J end lost 10 bases, and 15 bases lay between the germline ends. The CDR3 runs 12 residues. Germline V gives CDR1 SGHRS, CDR2 YFSETQ. CDR3 in DNA: TGCGCCAGCAGCCAAAATTCAGGGAACCAGTACTTC. Translated: CASSQNSGNQYF.

This clone came up many times. The rearrangement joins TRBV7-8 to TRBJ2-7; 9 bases match TRBD1. This CDR3 has 16 amino acids. V trimming: 3 bases; J trimming: 3 bases; junction bases outside the gene matches: 9. Germline V gene lookup returns CDR1 SGHVS and CDR2 FQNEAQ. For the CDR3, the DNA is TGTGCCAGCAGCTTCAACCCGGGACAGGGACTCTACGAGCAGTACTTC. It specifies CASSFNPGQGLYEQYF.

The rearrangement uses TRBV6-1 and TRBJ1-2; possibly TRBD1 for D (6 bases). Trimming took off 2 bases at V and 7 bases at J, with 17 bases between the two ends. This CDR3 spans 15 amino acids. Germline V gives CDR1 MNHNS, CDR2 SASEGT. CDR3 sequence reads: CASSETGGVVTGYTF. CDR3 in DNA: TGTGCCAGCAGTGAAACGGGGGGCGTTGTGACTGGCTACACCTTC.

This clone was seen at least ten times. The rearrangement joins TRBV6-1 to TRBJ1-2, with no clear D. The germline V and J ends were trimmed by 1 base and 2 bases, with 14 bases remaining between them. The germline gives CDR1 MNHNS, CDR2 SASEGT. The CDR3 consists of 16 residues. The CDR3 region is CASSEGLSPRNYGYTF. DNA for the CDR3: TGTGCCAGCAGTGAAGGTCTCAGTCCGCGGAACTATGGCTACACCTTC.

This clone has at least ten counts. The genes are TRBV13 and TRBJ2-1, with D tentatively TRBD1 (6 bases). Germline V gives CDR1 PRHDT, CDR2 FYEKMQ (reference sequence). Trimming removed 7 bases at V and 2 bases at J, with 15 bases between. CDR3 length: 15 residues. CDR3 bases: TGTGCCAGCATTTGGGGGCGATCCCCCTACAATGAGCAGTTCTTC. Its protein is CASIWGRSPYNEQFF.